What follows are 18 T cell receptor beta chains derived from one specimen sequenced in a study of blood T cell repertoires in COVID-19 (dated by TCRdb to 2020 to 2021). Library preparation used the immunoSEQ multiplex PCR assay. The table comes from immuneACCESS by way of TCRdb, which keeps in-frame sequences with V and J called. Part of the clones is missing from these tables; in studies checked, under half for an unresolved V gene and the rest for unknown reasons. The sample table holds 120,000 to 150,000 clones, of which about 80% were seen once. 1.5% to 2% of the sample is in the top ten clones. Sequenced input: PBMCs or T cells enriched from blood (not recorded which). These receptors all come from a woman aged 18-35 years who had been exposed to COVID-19.

V usage is TRBV4-1 and J usage is TRBJ1-5, with unresolved D. The CDR3 has 16 residues. CDR1 MGHRA and CDR2 YSYEKL come from the germline V gene. V was clipped by 0 bases and J by 5 bases, with 14 bases between them. CDR3 nucleotide sequence: TGCGCCAGCAGCCAAGATCTGTCCTACCCCCATCAGCCCCAGCATTTT. Its protein is CASSQDLSYPHQPQHF.

This clone has a single count. This chain links TRBV19 with TRBJ2-1; 10 bases match TRBD2. The CDR3 runs 14 residues. Germline V gene sequence: CDR1 LNHDA, CDR2 SQIVND (reference sequence). V lost 6 bases, J lost 6 bases, and 5 bases stayed unmatched. The CDR3 DNA reads TGTGCCAGTAGGAAGGTAGCGGGAGGCAATGAGCAGTTCTTC. Translation gives CASRKVAGGNEQFF.

The chain has TRBV2 and TRBJ2-5; 7 positions agree with TRBD1. CDR1 is SNHLY and CDR2 is FYNNEI in the germline V gene. V shed 6 bases and J 9 bases; nucleotides not matched to a gene: 16. This CDR3 has 15 amino acids. CDR3 in amino acids: CASSAGTESKRAQYF. CDR3 bases: TGTGCCAGCAGCGCCGGGACAGAATCCAAGAGGGCCCAGTACTTC. Variable domain in full (rest from reference TRBV2 and TRBJ2-5): EPEVTQTPSHQVTQMGQEVILRCVPISNHLYFYWYRQILGQKVEFLVSFYNNEISEKSEIFDDQFSVERPDGSNFTLKIRSTKLEDSAMYFCASSAGTESKRAQYFGPGTRLLVL.

This clone was seen a few times. This chain links TRBV5-6 with TRBJ2-7; 9 nucleotides agree with TRBD2. Germline CDR1 SGHDT, CDR2 YYEEEE. The CDR3 is 14 residues long. V shed 4 bases and J 4 bases; nucleotides not matched to a gene: 6. CDR3 protein: CASSQSGRSYEQYF. The CDR3 DNA is TGTGCCAGCAGCCAAAGCGGGAGGTCGTACGAGCAGTACTTC.

The chain is built from TRBV11-2 and TRBJ2-4; 8 bases align to TRBD2. The J segment lost 7 bases and the V segment lost 5 bases, leaving 7 bases of the junction unmatched. The germline V gene encodes CDR1 SGHAT and CDR2 FQNNGV. The CDR3 length is 14 residues. DNA for the CDR3: TGTGCCAGCAGCCCCGGGACTAGTTCGAACATTCAGTACTTC. Amino acids: CASSPGTSSNIQYF.

The chain carries TRBV24-1 and TRBJ2-1; 13 nucleotides match TRBD2. The germline gives CDR1 KGHDR, CDR2 SFDVKD. V dropped 3 bases and J dropped 5; count of bases not matched to a gene: 3. The CDR3 consists of 16 residues. The CDR3 region is CATSDPLAGGDNEQFF. The CDR3, as DNA: TGTGCCACCAGTGATCCACTAGCGGGAGGGGACAATGAGCAGTTCTTC.

The DNA for the CDR3 is TGTGCCAGCAGCTTAACTCAGGGGAATGGCTACACCTTC. As protein: CASSLTQGNGYTF. The rearrangement uses TRBV7-8 and TRBJ1-2; possible D gene TRBD1, 6 bases. There are 13 residues in the CDR3. CDR1 and CDR2 from the germline V gene are SGHVS and FQNEAQ. V gave up 2 bases and J gave up 6 bases, with 10 bases separating them.

The chain recombines TRBV30 with TRBJ1-5; D is unresolved. The germline V and J ends were trimmed by 1 base and 3 bases, with 4 bases remaining between them. Germline CDR1 reads GTSNPN; CDR2 reads SVGIG (reference sequence). The CDR3 is 12 amino acids. The CDR3 DNA reads as TGTGCCTGGAGTGGAGCCAATCAGCCCCAGCATTTT. This codes for CAWSGANQPQHF. Variable domain in full (rest from reference TRBV30 and TRBJ1-5): SQTIHQWPATLVQPVGSPLSLECTVEGTSNPNLYWYRQAAGRGLQLLFYSVGIGQISSEVPQNLSASRPQDRQFILSSKKLLLSDSGFYLCAWSGANQPQHFGDGTRLSIL.

Written as DNA, the CDR3 is TGTGCCAGCAGTTACTGGGCGGGCGAGAACACTGAAGCTTTCTTT. Encoded protein: CASSYWAGENTEAFF. The chain combines TRBV6-5 with TRBJ1-1; D not resolved. The CDR3 has 15 amino acids. Germline lookup yields CDR1 MNHEY and CDR2 SVGAGI. V lost 1 base to trimming and J lost 1 base, with 10 bases between them.

The sample holds one count of this clone. This chain joins TRBV7-9 and TRBJ2-2; the match to TRBD2 covers 10 bases. This CDR3 has 19 amino acids. V shed 5 bases and J 3 bases; nucleotides not matched to a gene: 15. CDR1 is SEHNR and CDR2 is FQNEAQ in the germline V gene (reference sequence). CDR3 DNA sequence: TGTGCCAGCAGCAAAAAGGGAGCGGGAGGGCCTCTCTACACCGGGGAGCTGTTTTTT. It yields the protein CASSKKGAGGPLYTGELFF. Together with reference TRBV7-9 and TRBJ2-2, the CDR3 gives the full variable domain: DTGVSQNPRHKITKRGQNVTFRCDPISEHNRLYWYRQTLGQGPEFLTYFQNEAQLEKSRLLSDRFSAERPKGSFSTLEIQRTEQGDSAMYLCASSKKGAGGPLYTGELFFGEGSRLTVL.

The rearrangement links TRBV7-9 to TRBJ2-6; 8 bases fit TRBD1. CDR1 and CDR2 from the germline V gene are SEHNR and FQNEAQ (reference sequence). The CDR3 has 17 residues. V lost 4 bases to trimming and J lost 3 bases; unmatched junction nucleotides: 8. CDR3 amino acids: CASSSLQGAGGANVLTF. CDR3 nucleotide sequence: TGTGCCAGCAGCTCCCTTCAGGGGGCTGGTGGGGCCAACGTCCTGACTTTC.

The chain joins TRBV5-1 to TRBJ2-7, with D possibly being TRBD2 (6 bases). The CDR3 has 16 residues. V shed 4 bases and J shed 0 bases, with 17 bases lying between them. Germline CDR1 and CDR2: SGHRS and YFSETQ. The CDR3 spells CASSPTPAGSSYEQYF. The CDR3 nucleotides are TGCGCCAGCAGCCCCACTCCAGCGGGCAGCTCCTACGAGCAGTACTTC.

CDR3 protein: CAWSASLVYNEQFF. The CDR3 DNA reads as TGTGCCTGGAGTGCGTCCCTAGTCTACAATGAGCAGTTCTTC. The rearrangement uses TRBV30 and TRBJ2-1; no definite D call. This CDR3 region has 14 residues. V was cut by 1 base and J by 3 bases, with 10 bases left in between. Germline V CDR1 and CDR2: GTSNPN, SVGIG (reference sequence). The whole variable domain, remainder taken from reference TRBV30 and TRBJ2-1, is SQTIHQWPATLVQPVGSPLSLECTVEGTSNPNLYWYRQAAGRGLQLLFYSVGIGQISSEVPQNLSASRPQDRQFILSSKKLLLSDSGFYLCAWSASLVYNEQFFGPGTRLTVL.

This clone has a handful of counts. This chain joins TRBV4-1 and TRBJ1-5; no clear D. The germline V gene encodes CDR1 MGHRA and CDR2 YSYEKL. The CDR3 contains 17 residues. Deletions cut 1 base from V and 5 bases from J, with 18 bases between. The CDR3: CASSQGGGRRSYQPQHF. Here the CDR3 DNA reads TGCGCCAGCAGCCAAGGCGGAGGACGGAGAAGTTATCAGCCCCAGCATTTT.

V usage is TRBV14 and J usage is TRBJ1-4; D perhaps matches TRBD1 (5 bases). Trimming cost V 3 bases and J 13 bases, with 12 bases left between them. The CDR3 consists of 12 residues. Germline V lookup: CDR1 SGHDN, CDR2 FVKESK. The CDR3 loop reads CASSQGRASLFF. The CDR3 DNA is TGTGCCAGCAGCCAGGGCAGGGCGTCACTGTTTTTT.

This clone was observed a handful of times. The chain is built from TRBV19 and TRBJ2-1; 9 bases match TRBD2. Per the germline V gene, CDR1 is LNHDA and CDR2 is SQIVND (reference sequence). V was clipped by 5 bases and J by 4 bases; unmatched bases: 6. This CDR3 region has 15 residues. CDR3 loop: CASSFSGGRYNEQFF. The CDR3 nucleotides read TGTGCCAGTAGTTTCAGCGGGGGGAGGTACAATGAGCAGTTCTTC.

As regards this clone: Other DNA sequences from this sample encode an identical CDR3 as well. The rearrangement uses TRBV5-1 and TRBJ1-1; a possible D gene is TRBD1 (6 bases). There are 14 residues in the CDR3. V shed 1 base and J shed 1 base, with 8 bases lying between them. Germline V gives CDR1 SGHRS, CDR2 YFSETQ. CDR3 amino acids: CASSLQGPNTEAFF. The DNA for the CDR3 is TGCGCCAGCAGCTTGCAGGGGCCGAACACTGAAGCTTTCTTT.

The V gene is TRBV10-3, the J gene TRBJ2-1; 8 nucleotides match TRBD2. Germline V CDR1 and CDR2: ENHRY, SYGVKD. With V trimmed by 6 bases and J by 5 bases, 9 bases remained unmatched. CDR3 length: 15 amino acids. Written as DNA, the CDR3 is TGTGCCATCAGAACATTAGCGGGACTAAACAATGAGCAGTTCTTC. It translates to CAIRTLAGLNNEQFF.